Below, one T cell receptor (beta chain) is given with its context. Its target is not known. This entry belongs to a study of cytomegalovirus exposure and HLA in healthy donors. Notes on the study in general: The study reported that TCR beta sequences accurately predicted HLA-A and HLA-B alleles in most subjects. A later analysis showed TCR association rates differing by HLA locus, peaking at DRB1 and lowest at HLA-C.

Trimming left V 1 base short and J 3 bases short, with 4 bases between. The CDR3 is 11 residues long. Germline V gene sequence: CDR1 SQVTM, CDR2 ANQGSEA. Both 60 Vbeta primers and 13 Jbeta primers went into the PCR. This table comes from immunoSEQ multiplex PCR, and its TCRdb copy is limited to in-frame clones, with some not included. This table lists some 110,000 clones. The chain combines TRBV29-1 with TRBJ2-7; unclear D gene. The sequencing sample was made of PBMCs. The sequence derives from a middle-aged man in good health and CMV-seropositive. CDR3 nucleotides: TGCAGCGTTGAAGGACTCTACGAGCAGTACTTC. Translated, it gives CSVEGLYEQYF.